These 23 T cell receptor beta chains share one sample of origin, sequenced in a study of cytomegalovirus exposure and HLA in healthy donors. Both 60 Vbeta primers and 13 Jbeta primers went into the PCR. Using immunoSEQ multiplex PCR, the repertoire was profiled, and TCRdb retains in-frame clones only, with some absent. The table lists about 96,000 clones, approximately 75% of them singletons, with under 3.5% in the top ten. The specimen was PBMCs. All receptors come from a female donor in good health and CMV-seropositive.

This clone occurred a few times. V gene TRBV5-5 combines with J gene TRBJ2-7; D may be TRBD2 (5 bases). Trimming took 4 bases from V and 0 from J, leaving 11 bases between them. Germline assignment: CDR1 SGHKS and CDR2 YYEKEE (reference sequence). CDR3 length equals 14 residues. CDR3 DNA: TGTGCCAGCAGCCTCTTAGGAGGCTCCTACGAGCAGTACTTC. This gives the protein CASSLLGGSYEQYF.

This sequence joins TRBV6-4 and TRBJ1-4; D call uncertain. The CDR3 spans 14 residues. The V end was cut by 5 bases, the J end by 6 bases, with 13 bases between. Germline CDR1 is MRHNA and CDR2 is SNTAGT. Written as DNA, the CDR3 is TGTGCCAGCAGTCGCGAGGGAGGAGATGAAAAACTGTTTTTT. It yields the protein CASSREGGDEKLFF.

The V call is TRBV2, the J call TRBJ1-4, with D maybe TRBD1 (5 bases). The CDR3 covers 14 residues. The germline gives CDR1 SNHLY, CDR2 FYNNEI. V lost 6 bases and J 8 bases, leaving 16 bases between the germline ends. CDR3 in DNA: TGTGCCAGCAGGGCAGGGAGGTTTAGCGAAAAACTGTTTTTT. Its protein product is CASRAGRFSEKLFF.

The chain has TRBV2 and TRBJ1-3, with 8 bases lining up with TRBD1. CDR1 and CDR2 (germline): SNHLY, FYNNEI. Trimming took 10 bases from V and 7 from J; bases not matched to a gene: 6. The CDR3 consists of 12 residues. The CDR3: CAIPGQGNTIYF. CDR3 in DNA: TGTGCCATTCCAGGACAGGGTAACACCATATATTTT.

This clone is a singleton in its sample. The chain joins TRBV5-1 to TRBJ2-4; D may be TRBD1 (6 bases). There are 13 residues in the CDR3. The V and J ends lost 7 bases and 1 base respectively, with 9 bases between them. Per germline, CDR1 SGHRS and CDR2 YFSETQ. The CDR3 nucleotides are TGCGCCAGCTCTACAGGGGCCAAAAACATTCAGTACTTC. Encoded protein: CASSTGAKNIQYF.

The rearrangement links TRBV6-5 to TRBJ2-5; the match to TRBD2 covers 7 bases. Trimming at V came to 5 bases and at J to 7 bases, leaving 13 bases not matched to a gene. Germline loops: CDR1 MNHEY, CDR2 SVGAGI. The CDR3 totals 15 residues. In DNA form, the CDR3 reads TGTGCCAGCAGTCTGAGGGTAGGCCGCGGGGGGACCCAGTACTTC. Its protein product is CASSLRVGRGGTQYF.

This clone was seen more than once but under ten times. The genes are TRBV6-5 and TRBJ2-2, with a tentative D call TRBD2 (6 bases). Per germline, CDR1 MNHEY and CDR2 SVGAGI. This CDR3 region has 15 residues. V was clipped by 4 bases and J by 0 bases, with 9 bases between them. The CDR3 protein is CASSFGGPNTGELFF. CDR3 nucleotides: TGTGCCAGCAGTTTCGGGGGTCCGAACACCGGGGAGCTGTTTTTT.

CDR3 in DNA: TGTGCCAGCAGCTTAGCGCCTCAGGGTCGGTCTGAGCAGTTCTTC. Its protein product is CASSLAPQGRSEQFF. The chain recombines TRBV7-6 with TRBJ2-1; D is possibly TRBD1 (5 bases). Germline V CDR1 and CDR2: SGHVS, FNYEAQ. The CDR3 spans 15 residues. Trimming cost V 0 bases and J 9 bases, with 15 bases left between them.

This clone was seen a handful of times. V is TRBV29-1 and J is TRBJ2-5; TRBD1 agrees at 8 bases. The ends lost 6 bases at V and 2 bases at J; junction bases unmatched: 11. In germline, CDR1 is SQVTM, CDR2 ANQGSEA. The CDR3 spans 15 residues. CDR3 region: CSVTLPGQAQETQYF. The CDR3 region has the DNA TGCAGCGTCACACTACCGGGACAGGCACAAGAGACCCAGTACTTC.

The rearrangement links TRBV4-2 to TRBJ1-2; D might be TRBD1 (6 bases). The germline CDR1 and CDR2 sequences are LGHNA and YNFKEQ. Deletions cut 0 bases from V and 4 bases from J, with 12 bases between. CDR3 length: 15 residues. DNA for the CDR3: TGTGCCAGCAGCCAAGAACCGGGGGGGGCCTATGGCTACACCTTC. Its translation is CASSQEPGGAYGYTF.

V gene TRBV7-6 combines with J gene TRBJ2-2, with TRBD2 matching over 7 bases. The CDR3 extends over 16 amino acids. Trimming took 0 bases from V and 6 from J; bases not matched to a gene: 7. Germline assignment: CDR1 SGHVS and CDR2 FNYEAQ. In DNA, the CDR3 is TGTGCCAGCAGCTTAGCGGGAGGGCCCCCGGCCGGGGAGCTGTTTTTT. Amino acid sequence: CASSLAGGPPAGELFF.

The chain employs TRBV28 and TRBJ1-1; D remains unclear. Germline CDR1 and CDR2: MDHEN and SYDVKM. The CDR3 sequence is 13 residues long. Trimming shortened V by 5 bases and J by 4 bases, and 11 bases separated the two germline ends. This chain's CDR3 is CASSPTAGTEAFF. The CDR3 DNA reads TGTGCCAGCAGTCCAACTGCGGGCACTGAAGCTTTCTTT.

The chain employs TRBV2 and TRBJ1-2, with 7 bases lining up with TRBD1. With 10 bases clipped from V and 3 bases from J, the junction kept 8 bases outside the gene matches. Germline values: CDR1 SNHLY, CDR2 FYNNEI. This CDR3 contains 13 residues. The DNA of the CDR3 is TGTGCCACCGCAGCGGACAGGTACTATGGCTACACCTTC. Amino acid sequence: CATAADRYYGYTF.

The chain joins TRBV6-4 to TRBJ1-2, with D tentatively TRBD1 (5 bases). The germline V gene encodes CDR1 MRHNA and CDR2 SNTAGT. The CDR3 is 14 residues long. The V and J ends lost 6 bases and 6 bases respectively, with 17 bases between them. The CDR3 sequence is CASSGQGGIHGYTF. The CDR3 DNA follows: TGTGCCAGCAGCGGCCAGGGCGGTATTCATGGCTACACCTTC.

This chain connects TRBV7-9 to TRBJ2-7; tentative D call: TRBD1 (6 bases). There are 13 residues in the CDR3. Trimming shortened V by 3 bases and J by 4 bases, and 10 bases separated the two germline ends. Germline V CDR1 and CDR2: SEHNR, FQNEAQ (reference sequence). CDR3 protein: CASSFLGTYEQYF. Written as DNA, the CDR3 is TGTGCCAGCAGCTTTCTAGGGACATACGAGCAGTACTTC.

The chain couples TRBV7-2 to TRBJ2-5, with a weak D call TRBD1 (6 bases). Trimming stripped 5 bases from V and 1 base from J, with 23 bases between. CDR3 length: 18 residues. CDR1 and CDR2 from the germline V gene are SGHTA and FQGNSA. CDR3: CASSPLPGQFAIQETQYF. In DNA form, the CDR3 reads TGTGCCAGCAGCCCACTACCCGGACAGTTCGCGATCCAAGAGACCCAGTACTTC.

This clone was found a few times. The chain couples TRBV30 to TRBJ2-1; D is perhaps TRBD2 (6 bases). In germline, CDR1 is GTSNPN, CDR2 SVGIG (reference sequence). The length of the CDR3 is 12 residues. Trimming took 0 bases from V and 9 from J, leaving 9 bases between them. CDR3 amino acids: CAWSVWRGEQFF. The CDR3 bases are TGTGCCTGGAGTGTATGGCGGGGTGAGCAGTTCTTC.

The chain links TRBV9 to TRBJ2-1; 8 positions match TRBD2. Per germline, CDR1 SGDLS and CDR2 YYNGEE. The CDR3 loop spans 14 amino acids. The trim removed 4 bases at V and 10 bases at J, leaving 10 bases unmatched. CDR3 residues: CASSPFEREWEQFF. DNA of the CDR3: TGTGCCAGCAGCCCTTTCGAGCGGGAGTGGGAGCAGTTCTTC.

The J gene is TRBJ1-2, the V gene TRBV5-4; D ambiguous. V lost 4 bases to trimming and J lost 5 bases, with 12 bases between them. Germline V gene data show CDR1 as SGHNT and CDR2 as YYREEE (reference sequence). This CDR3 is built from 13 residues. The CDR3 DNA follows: TGTGCCAGCAGCCTGGGCTCAGATTATGGCTACACCTTC. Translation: CASSLGSDYGYTF.

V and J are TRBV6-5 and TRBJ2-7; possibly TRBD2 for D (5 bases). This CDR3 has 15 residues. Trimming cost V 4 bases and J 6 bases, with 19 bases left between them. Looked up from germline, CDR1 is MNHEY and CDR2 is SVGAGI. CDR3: CASSFPGGGLREQYF. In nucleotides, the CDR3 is TGTGCCAGCAGTTTCCCGGGTGGCGGGTTACGCGAGCAGTACTTC.

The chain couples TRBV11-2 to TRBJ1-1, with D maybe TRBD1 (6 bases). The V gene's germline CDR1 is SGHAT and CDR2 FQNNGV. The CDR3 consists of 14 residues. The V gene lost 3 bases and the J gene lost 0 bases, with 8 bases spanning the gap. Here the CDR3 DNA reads TGTGCCAGCAGCTTTACAGGGATGAACACTGAAGCTTTCTTT. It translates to CASSFTGMNTEAFF.

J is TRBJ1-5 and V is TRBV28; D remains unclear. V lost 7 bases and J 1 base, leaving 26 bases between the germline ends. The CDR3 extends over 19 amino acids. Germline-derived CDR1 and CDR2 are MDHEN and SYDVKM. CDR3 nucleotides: TGTGCCAGCAAAACGGCGGGCATCCGCGGACCAAAAAGCAATCAGCCCCAGCATTTT. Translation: CASKTAGIRGPKSNQPQHF.

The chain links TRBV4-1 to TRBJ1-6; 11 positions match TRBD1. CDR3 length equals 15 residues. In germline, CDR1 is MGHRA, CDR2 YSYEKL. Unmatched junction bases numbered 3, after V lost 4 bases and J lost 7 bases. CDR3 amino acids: CASSLGQGANSPLHF. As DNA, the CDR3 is TGCGCCAGCAGCCTAGGACAGGGGGCGAATTCACCCCTCCACTTT.